The entry that follows covers one T cell receptor (beta chain) sequence. The antigen is undetermined. The data derive from a study of blood T cells in healthy people across ages. Study-level results: Both higher diversity and more naive CD4+ cells marked long-lived donors when set against aged donors.

Trimming removed 4 bases from V and 4 bases from J, with 17 bases in between. The germline V gene encodes CDR1 SGHRS and CDR2 YFSETQ. The CDR3 spans 15 residues. With a J-beta primer mix and a sample-barcoded 5' primer, a second PCR ran roughly 6 to 12 cycles. Each of the cDNA molecules was tagged by a template-switch adaptor with 12 random nucleotides. TCRdb analysed the 5' RACE reads with MiXCR anew, one entry per CDR3 protein. Of more than 800,000 distinct CDR3 sequences listed, 40% to 45% are singletons. Specimen: blood. The TCR originated in a woman aged 55-69 years in good health. The chain links TRBV5-1 to TRBJ2-5, with a possible D match to TRBD1 (6 bases). The chain's CDR3 is CASSPRTPQGETQYF. DNA of the CDR3: TGCGCCAGCAGCCCCAGGACCCCACAGGGAGAGACCCAGTACTTC.